This TCR beta chain was sequenced in a study of PD-L1 blockade in urothelial cancer. The data were produced by immunoSEQ multiplex PCR, yet TCRdb's version contains in-frame clones alone and is incomplete. The sample gives about 40,000 clones, approximately 80% of which show up once; about 10% is in the top ten. The sample's time point: peripheral blood 6 weeks after treatment start. The number of samples from each patient was between 1 and 8, taken pretreatment and on-treatment. The CDR3 is made up of 14 amino acids. V dropped 4 bases and J dropped 12; count of bases not matched to a gene: 14. The germline gives CDR1 MNHEY, CDR2 SMNVEV (reference sequence).

The TCR sequence derives from a man between 35 and 55 years old with urothelial cancer. Sequencing was performed on PBMCs, taken around atezolizumab (anti-PD-L1) treatment. The chain links TRBV27 to TRBJ1-2, with 7 bases aligning to TRBD1. CDR3 loop: CASSSGDTGDLHTF. Written as DNA, the CDR3 is TGTGCCAGCAGTTCTGGAGACACAGGGGATCTCCACACCTTC.